These T cell receptor beta chains were read from a single sample in a study of cytomegalovirus exposure and HLA in healthy donors. Profiling relied on immunoSEQ multiplex PCR, and the TCRdb table lists in-frame clones only, not all of them. The repertoire has about 250,000 clones, 72% of them found once; the top ten carry 2% to 2.5%. Sequencing was performed on PBMCs. All receptors derive from a female donor in good health and CMV-seronegative. The CDR3 runs from the conserved cysteine through the conserved F or W. D genes are given only for firm matches. Expanded clones get a size class; other rows say once, few or many, or leave the size out.

j_call d_call clone_size v_call cdr3_aa cdr3_nt
TRBJ1-4 TRBD1 few TRBV5-1 CASGPGTGTEKLFF TGCGCCAGCGGACCCGGGACAGGGACTGAAAAACTGTTTTTT
TRBJ1-1 TRBD1 few TRBV19 CASSIQGAEGTEAFF TGTGCCAGTAGTATCCAGGGGGCGGAGGGCACTGAAGCTTTCTTT
TRBJ2-7 TRBD2 . TRBV27 CASSLAARGGYEQYF TGTGCCAGCAGTTTAGCTGCCCGGGGGGGCTACGAGCAGTACTTC
TRBJ2-7 TRBD1 once TRBV6-1 CASSNRGLVVQYF TGTGCCAGCAGCAACAGGGGTTTAGTGGTGCAGTACTTC
TRBJ1-5 TRBD1 . TRBV28 CASSPGTANQPQHF TGTGCCAGCAGCCCTGGGACAGCCAATCAGCCCCAGCATTTT
TRBJ1-5 . . TRBV7-8 CASSLDRNQPQHF TGTGCCAGCAGCTTAGACAGAAATCAGCCCCAGCATTTT
TRBJ2-7 . . TRBV5-1 CASSLDLSYEQYF TGCGCCAGCAGCTTGGACCTATCCTACGAGCAGTACTTC
TRBJ2-7 TRBD2 . TRBV28 CASLGSGSSYEQYF TGTGCCAGCTTGGGCAGCGGGAGCTCCTACGAGCAGTACTTC
TRBJ1-1 . . TRBV19 CASSRSTEAFF TGTGCCAGTTCTAGAAGCACTGAAGCTTTCTTT
TRBJ2-7 . . TRBV7-8 CASSYPGGEQYF TGTGCCAGCAGCTATCCTGGGGGGGAGCAGTACTTC
TRBJ1-2 . few TRBV19 CASSIVRRGSGFYGYTF TGTGCCAGTAGTATAGTGCGCAGGGGTTCAGGTTTCTATGGCTACACCTTC
TRBJ2-2 . . TRBV7-7 CASSGGTGLYANTGELFF TGTGCTAGCAGCGGGGGGACAGGGCTTTACGCGAACACCGGGGAGCTGTTTTTT
TRBJ1-2 TRBD1 . TRBV4-1 CASSPLGTAYGYTF TGCGCCAGCAGCCCCCTCGGGACAGCCTATGGCTACACCTTC
TRBJ2-1 . . TRBV6-5 CASSRGLVNEQFF TGTGCCAGCAGTAGAGGGTTGGTTAATGAGCAGTTCTTC
TRBJ2-2 TRBD1 few TRBV10-3 CATLQGRTGELFF TGTGCCACATTACAGGGGCGGACCGGGGAGCTGTTTTTT
TRBJ2-1 TRBD1 . TRBV2 CASSDWVGTEKNEQFF TGTGCCAGCAGTGACTGGGTAGGGACAGAAAAAAATGAGCAGTTCTTC
TRBJ1-6 . few TRBV30 CAWSVTGSYNSPLHF TGTGCCTGGAGTGTAACTGGCTCCTATAATTCACCCCTCCACTTT
TRBJ2-2 TRBD2 . TRBV11-3 CASSPRTSRFGELFF TGTGCCAGCAGCCCCCGGACTAGCAGATTCGGGGAGCTGTTTTTT
TRBJ2-1 . . TRBV7-9 CASSFEDYLKGEQFF TGTGCCAGCAGCTTCGAGGACTACCTTAAGGGTGAGCAGTTCTTC
TRBJ1-5 TRBD1 once TRBV25-1 CASSAGQGGGQPQHF TGTGCCAGCAGTGCCGGACAGGGAGGGGGTCAGCCCCAGCATTTT
TRBJ2-1 TRBD2 . TRBV7-8 CASSRLAGEQFF TGTGCCAGCAGCCGATTAGCGGGTGAGCAGTTCTTC
TRBJ2-5 . . TRBV7-5 CVRSLEGAGQETQYF TGTGTCAGAAGCTTAGAGGGGGCAGGCCAAGAGACCCAGTACTTC
TRBJ2-7 . . TRBV28 CASSFNEPPEQYF TGTGCCAGCAGTTTTAACGAGCCCCCAGAGCAGTACTTC
TRBJ2-1 . . TRBV9 CASSLGASVPEQFF TGTGCCAGCAGCCTAGGGGCTAGCGTCCCTGAGCAGTTCTTC
TRBJ1-3 . . TRBV5-6 CASSLLGAGNTIYF TGTGCCAGCAGCTTGTTGGGAGCTGGAAACACCATATATTTT
TRBJ2-3 . . TRBV14 CASSSQNTQYF TGTGCCAGCAGCTCTCAGAATACGCAGTATTTT
TRBJ2-2 TRBD2 once TRBV9 CASSEGGTGELFF TGTGCCAGCAGCGAGGGAGGGACCGGGGAGCTGTTTTTT
TRBJ1-2 . . TRBV10-3 CAISESGRVPYGYTF TGTGCCATCAGTGAGTCGGGCAGGGTCCCCTATGGCTACACCTTC
TRBJ2-1 TRBD2 . TRBV29-1 CSVEGLTGLAGSFSYNEQFF TGCAGCGTTGAGGGGTTAACGGGACTAGCGGGATCCTTCTCCTACAATGAGCAGTTCTTC
TRBJ2-7 TRBD2 few TRBV7-9 CASSQGLAAYEQYF TGTGCCAGCAGCCAAGGACTAGCGGCCTACGAGCAGTACTTC
TRBJ2-7 . . TRBV6-5 CASSSPGSYEQYF TGTGCCAGCAGTTCGCCGGGCTCCTACGAGCAGTACTTC
TRBJ2-1 TRBD2 once TRBV6-5 CASRPGLAYNEQFF TGTGCCAGCAGGCCGGGACTAGCTTACAATGAGCAGTTCTTC
TRBJ2-1 . few TRBV6-4 CASSDRTNEQFF TGTGCCAGCAGTGACCGTACAAATGAGCAGTTCTTC
TRBJ2-7 TRBD2 few TRBV11-3 CASSSIYRSGRATYEQYF TGTGCCAGCAGTTCTATCTACCGTAGCGGGAGGGCAACCTACGAGCAGTACTTC
TRBJ2-1 . . TRBV7-6 CASSLSVRVDEQFF TGTGCCAGCAGCTTAAGTGTCAGGGTGGATGAGCAGTTCTTC
TRBJ1-2 . . TRBV30 CAWSDIPINYGYTF TGTGCCTGGAGTGACATCCCCATTAACTATGGCTACACCTTC
TRBJ2-4 TRBD1 . TRBV18 CASSPSTGENIQYF TGTGCCAGCTCACCGTCTACAGGGGAAAACATTCAGTACTTC
TRBJ2-3 TRBD2 few TRBV9 CASSVEGGRQDTQYF TGTGCCAGCAGCGTAGAGGGCGGGAGACAAGATACGCAGTATTTT
TRBJ2-5 . . TRBV7-8 CASSSKRPGLLLYQETQYF TGTGCCAGCAGCTCCAAGAGACCAGGTCTTCTCCTGTACCAAGAGACCCAGTACTTC
TRBJ2-7 . few TRBV5-1 CASSSRQIPYEQYF TGCGCCAGCAGCTCGCGACAGATTCCCTACGAGCAGTACTTC
TRBJ1-2 TRBD1 few TRBV28 CASSLGGQKIYGYTF TGTGCCAGCAGTTTAGGGGGACAGAAGATCTATGGCTACACCTTC
TRBJ2-7 TRBD1 . TRBV5-1 CASSMGQGSNEQYF TGCGCCAGCAGCATGGGACAGGGTTCCAACGAGCAGTACTTC
TRBJ2-7 . . TRBV2 CASRAYLTAQYEQYF TGTGCCAGCAGAGCGTATCTGACAGCGCAATACGAGCAGTACTTC
TRBJ1-2 . . TRBV5-4 CASSLGQASYGHTF TGTGCCAGCAGCTTGGGGCAGGCGAGCTATGGCCACACCTTC
TRBJ1-2 TRBD1 . TRBV28 CASTMGQSNPNYGYTF TGTGCCAGTACGATGGGACAGTCCAACCCTAACTATGGCTACACCTTC
TRBJ2-7 TRBD1 . TRBV6-6 CASSRTGQGYEQYF TGTGCCAGCAGCCGCACAGGACAGGGCTACGAGCAGTACTTC
TRBJ2-7 . . TRBV19 CASSIGGGSHEQYF TGTGCCAGTAGTATTGGGGGCGGGAGTCACGAGCAGTACTTC
TRBJ2-7 . . TRBV6-1 CASSEGQMVVYEQYF TGTGCCAGCAGTGAAGGGCAGATGGTGGTCTACGAGCAGTACTTC
TRBJ2-7 TRBD1 . TRBV7-2 CASSSPNRGRSYEQYF TGTGCCAGCAGCTCTCCGAACAGGGGTAGGTCCTACGAGCAGTACTTC
TRBJ2-7 TRBD1 . TRBV11-3 CASSLAPGGTYEQYF TGTGCCAGCAGCTTAGCCCCAGGGGGAACCTACGAGCAGTACTTC
TRBJ2-7 TRBD1 few TRBV29-1 CSVRRDSSYEQYF TGCAGCGTCCGCCGGGACAGTTCCTACGAGCAGTACTTC
TRBJ1-1 TRBD1 few TRBV4-1 CASSQVDRENTEAFF TGCGCCAGCAGCCAAGTTGACAGGGAGAACACTGAAGCTTTCTTT
TRBJ2-1 TRBD2 . TRBV7-2 CASSLYGGRQNEQFF TGTGCCAGCAGCTTATACGGCGGGAGGCAGAATGAGCAGTTCTTC
TRBJ2-7 TRBD2 few TRBV2 CASSVGLAGSFNEQYF TGTGCCAGCAGTGTGGGACTAGCGGGATCGTTCAACGAGCAGTACTTC
TRBJ2-1 TRBD2 . TRBV19 CASWGGRAVDEQFF TGTGCCAGCTGGGGCGGGAGGGCCGTAGATGAGCAGTTCTTC